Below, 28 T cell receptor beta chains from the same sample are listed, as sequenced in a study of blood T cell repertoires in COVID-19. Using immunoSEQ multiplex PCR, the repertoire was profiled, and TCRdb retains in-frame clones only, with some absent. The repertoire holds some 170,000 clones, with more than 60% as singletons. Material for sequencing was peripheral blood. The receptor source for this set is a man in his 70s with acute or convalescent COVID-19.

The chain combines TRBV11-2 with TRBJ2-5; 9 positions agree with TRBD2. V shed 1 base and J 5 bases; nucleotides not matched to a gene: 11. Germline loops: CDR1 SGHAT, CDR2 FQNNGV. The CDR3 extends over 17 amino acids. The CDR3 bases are TGTGCCAGCAGCTTAGTTTTCCTTGCGGGGGGGCTGGAGACCCAGTACTTC. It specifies CASSLVFLAGGLETQYF.

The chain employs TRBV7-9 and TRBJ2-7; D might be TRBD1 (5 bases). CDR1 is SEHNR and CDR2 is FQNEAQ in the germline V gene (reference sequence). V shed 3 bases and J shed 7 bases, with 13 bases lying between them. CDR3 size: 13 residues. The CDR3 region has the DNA TGTGCCAGCAGCTTCCTCCAGGGCTTTGAGCAGTACTTC. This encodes CASSFLQGFEQYF.

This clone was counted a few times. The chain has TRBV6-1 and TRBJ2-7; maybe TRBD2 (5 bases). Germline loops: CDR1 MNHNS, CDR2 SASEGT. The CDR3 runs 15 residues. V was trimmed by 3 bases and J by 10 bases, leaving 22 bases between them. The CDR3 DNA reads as TGTGCCAGCAGTGAGCAGATTAAAATTCCGGGAAGTCAGTACTTC. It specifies CASSEQIKIPGSQYF.

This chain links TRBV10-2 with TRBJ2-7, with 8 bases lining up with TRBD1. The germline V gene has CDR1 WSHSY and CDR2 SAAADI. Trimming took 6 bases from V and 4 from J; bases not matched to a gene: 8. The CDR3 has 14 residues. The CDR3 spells CASRSGTGTYEQYF. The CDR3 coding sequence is TGCGCCAGCAGATCCGGGACAGGAACTTACGAGCAGTACTTC.

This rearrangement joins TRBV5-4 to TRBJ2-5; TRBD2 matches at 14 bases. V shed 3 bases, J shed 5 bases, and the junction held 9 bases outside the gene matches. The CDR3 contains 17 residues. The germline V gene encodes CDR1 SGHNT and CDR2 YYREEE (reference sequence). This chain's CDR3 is CASSSRLAGGSRETQYF. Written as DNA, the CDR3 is TGTGCCAGCAGCTCACGACTAGCGGGAGGGTCTAGGGAGACCCAGTACTTC.

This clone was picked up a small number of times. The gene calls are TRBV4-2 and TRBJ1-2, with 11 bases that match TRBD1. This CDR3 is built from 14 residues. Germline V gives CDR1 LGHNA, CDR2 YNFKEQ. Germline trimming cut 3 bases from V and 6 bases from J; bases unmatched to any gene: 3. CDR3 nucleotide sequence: TGTGCCAGCAGCCAGGGGACAGGGGGAAATGGCTACACCTTC. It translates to CASSQGTGGNGYTF.

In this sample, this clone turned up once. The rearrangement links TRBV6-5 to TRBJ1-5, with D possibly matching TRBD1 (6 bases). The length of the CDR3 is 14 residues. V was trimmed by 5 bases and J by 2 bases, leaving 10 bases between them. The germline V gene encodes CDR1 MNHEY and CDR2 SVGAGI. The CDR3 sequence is CASSTRQGNQPQHF. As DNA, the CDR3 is TGTGCCAGCAGTACCCGACAGGGCAATCAGCCCCAGCATTTT.

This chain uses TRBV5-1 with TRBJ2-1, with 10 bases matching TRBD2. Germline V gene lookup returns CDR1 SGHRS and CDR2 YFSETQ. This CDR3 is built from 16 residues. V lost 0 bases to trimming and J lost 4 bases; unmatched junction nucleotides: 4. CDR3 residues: CASSLGSGRSYNEQFF. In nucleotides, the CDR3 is TGCGCCAGCAGCTTGGGTAGCGGGAGGAGTTACAATGAGCAGTTCTTC. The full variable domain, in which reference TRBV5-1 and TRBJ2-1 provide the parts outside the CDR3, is KAGVTQTPRYLIKTRGQQVTLSCSPISGHRSVSWYQQTPGQGLQFLFEYFSETQRNKGNFPGRFSGRQFSNSRSEMNVSTLELGDSALYLCASSLGSGRSYNEQFFGPGTRLTVL.

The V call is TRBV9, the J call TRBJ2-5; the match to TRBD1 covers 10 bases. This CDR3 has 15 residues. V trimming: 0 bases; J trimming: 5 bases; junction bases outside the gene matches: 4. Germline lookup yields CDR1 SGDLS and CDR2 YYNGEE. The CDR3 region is CASSVALGQGETQYF. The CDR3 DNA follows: TGTGCCAGCAGCGTAGCCCTGGGACAGGGGGAGACCCAGTACTTC.

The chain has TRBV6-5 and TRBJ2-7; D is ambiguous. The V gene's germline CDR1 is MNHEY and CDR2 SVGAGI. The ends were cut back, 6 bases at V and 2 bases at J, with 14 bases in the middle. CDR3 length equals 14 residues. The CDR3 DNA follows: TGTGCCAGCAGGATGACAATCCAAACCTACGAGCAGTACTTC. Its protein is CASRMTIQTYEQYF.

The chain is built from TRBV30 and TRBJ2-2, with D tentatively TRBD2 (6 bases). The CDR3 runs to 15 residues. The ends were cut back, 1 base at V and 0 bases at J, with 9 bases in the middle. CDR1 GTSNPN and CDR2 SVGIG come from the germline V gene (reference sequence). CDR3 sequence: CAWSAGTANTGELFF. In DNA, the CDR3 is TGTGCCTGGAGTGCCGGGACTGCGAACACCGGGGAGCTGTTTTTT. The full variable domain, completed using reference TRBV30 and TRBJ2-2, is SQTIHQWPATLVQPVGSPLSLECTVEGTSNPNLYWYRQAAGRGLQLLFYSVGIGQISSEVPQNLSASRPQDRQFILSSKKLLLSDSGFYLCAWSAGTANTGELFFGEGSRLTVL.

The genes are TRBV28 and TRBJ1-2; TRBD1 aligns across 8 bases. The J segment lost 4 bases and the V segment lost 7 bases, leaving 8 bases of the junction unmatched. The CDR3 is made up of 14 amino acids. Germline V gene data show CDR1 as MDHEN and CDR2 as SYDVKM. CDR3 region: CASTDPGTGYGYTF. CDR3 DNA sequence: TGTGCCAGCACCGACCCCGGGACAGGCTATGGCTACACCTTC.

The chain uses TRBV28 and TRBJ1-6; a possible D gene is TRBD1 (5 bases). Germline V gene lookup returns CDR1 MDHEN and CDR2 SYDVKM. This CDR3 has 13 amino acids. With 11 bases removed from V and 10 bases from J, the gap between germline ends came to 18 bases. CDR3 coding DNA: TGTGCCTGGGGCAGCCAGGGAGGATCACCCCTCCACTTT. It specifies CAWGSQGGSPLHF.

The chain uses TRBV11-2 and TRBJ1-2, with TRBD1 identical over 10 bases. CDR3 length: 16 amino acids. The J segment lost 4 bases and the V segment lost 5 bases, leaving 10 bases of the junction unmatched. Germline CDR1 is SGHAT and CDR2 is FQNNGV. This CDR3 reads CASSPIGTGVTYGYTF. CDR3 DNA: TGTGCCAGCAGCCCTATCGGGACAGGGGTAACCTATGGCTACACCTTC.

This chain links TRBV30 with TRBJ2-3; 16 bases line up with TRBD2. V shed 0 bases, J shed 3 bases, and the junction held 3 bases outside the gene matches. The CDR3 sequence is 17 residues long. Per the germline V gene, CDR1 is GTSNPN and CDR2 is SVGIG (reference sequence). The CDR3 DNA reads TGTGCCTGGAGTGTTGGGACTAGCGGGAGGGGGACAGATACGCAGTATTTT. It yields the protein CAWSVGTSGRGTDTQYF.

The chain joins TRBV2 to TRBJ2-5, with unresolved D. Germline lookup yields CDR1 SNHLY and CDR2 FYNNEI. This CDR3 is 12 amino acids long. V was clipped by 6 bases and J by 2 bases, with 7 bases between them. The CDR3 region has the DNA TGTGCCAGCAGGCCAGATCAAGAGACCCAGTACTTC. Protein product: CASRPDQETQYF.

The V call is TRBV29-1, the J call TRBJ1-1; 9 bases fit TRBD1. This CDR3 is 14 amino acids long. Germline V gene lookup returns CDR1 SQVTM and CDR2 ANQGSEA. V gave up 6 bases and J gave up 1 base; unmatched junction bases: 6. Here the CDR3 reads CSVQPGQGNTEAFF. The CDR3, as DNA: TGCAGCGTGCAACCGGGACAGGGGAACACTGAAGCTTTCTTT.

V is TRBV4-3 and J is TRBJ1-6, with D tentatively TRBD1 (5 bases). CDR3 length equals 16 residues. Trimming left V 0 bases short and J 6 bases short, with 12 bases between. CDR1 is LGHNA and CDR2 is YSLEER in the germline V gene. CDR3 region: CASSQEATAFNSPLHF. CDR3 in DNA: TGCGCCAGCAGCCAAGAAGCGACAGCGTTTAATTCACCCCTCCACTTT.

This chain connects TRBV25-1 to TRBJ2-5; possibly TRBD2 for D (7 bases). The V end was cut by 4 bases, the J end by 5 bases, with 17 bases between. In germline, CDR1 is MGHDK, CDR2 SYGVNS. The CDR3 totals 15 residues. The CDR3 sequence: CASSGSGGARETQYF. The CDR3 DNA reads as TGTGCCAGCAGTGGATCGGGGGGCGCCCGGGAGACCCAGTACTTC.

CDR3 residues: CASSLSLAANTGELFF. CDR3 in DNA: TGTGCCAGCAGCTTAAGTCTAGCGGCGAACACCGGGGAGCTGTTTTTT. This rearrangement joins TRBV7-6 to TRBJ2-2; TRBD2 matches at 7 bases. After removal of 2 bases from V and 0 bases from J, the junction contained 3 bases not matched to a gene. The germline gives CDR1 SGHVS, CDR2 FNYEAQ. The CDR3 is 16 residues long.

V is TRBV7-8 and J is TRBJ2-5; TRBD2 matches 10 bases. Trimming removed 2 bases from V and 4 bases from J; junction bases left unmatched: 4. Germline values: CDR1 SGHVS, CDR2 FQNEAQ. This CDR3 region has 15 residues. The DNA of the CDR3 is TGTGCCAGCAGCTTATCTTTAGCGGGGGGAGAGACCCAGTACTTC. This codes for CASSLSLAGGETQYF.

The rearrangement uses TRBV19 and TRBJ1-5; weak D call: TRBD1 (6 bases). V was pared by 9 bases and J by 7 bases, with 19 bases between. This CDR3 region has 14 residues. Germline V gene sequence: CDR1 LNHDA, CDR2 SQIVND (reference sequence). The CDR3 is CASTPDGGGQPQHF. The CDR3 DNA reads TGTGCCAGCACACCCGATGGGGGCGGGCAGCCCCAGCATTTT.

Here the CDR3 reads CASSFRTEAFF. CDR3 bases: TGTGCCAGCAGCTTTCGGACTGAAGCTTTCTTT. This rearrangement joins TRBV5-6 to TRBJ1-1; D not resolved. The V and J ends lost 2 bases and 5 bases respectively, with 4 bases between them. CDR3 length equals 11 residues. The V gene's germline CDR1 is SGHDT and CDR2 YYEEEE.

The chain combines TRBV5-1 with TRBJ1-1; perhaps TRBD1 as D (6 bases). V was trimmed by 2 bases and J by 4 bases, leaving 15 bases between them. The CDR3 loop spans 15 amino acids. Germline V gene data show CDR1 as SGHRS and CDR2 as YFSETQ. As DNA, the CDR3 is TGCGCCAGCAGCTTTGCGGGGGCAGGGGTCACTGAAGCTTTCTTT. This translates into CASSFAGAGVTEAFF.

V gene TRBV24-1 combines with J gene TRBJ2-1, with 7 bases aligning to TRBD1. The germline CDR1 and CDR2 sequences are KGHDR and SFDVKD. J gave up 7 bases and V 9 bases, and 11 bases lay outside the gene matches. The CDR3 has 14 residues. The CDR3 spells CATGPGTVLNEQFF. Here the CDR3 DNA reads TGTGCCACCGGACCCGGGACAGTTCTAAATGAGCAGTTCTTC.

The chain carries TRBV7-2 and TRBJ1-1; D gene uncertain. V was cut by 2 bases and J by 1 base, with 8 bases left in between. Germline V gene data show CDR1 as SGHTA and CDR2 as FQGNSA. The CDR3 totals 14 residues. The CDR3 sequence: CASSLKAGNTEAFF. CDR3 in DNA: TGTGCCAGCAGCTTAAAGGCGGGGAACACTGAAGCTTTCTTT. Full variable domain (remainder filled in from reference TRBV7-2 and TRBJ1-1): GAGVSQSPSNKVTEKGKDVELRCDPISGHTALYWYRQSLGQGLEFLIYFQGNSAPDKSGLPSDRFSAERTGGSVSTLTIQRTQQEDSAVYLCASSLKAGNTEAFFGQGTRLTVV.

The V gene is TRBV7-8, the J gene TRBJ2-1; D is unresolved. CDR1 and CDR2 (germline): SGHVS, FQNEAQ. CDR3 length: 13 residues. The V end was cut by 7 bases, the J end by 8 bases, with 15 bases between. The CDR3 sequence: CASTFAWSYEQFF. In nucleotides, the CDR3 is TGTGCCAGCACCTTTGCCTGGAGTTATGAGCAGTTCTTC.

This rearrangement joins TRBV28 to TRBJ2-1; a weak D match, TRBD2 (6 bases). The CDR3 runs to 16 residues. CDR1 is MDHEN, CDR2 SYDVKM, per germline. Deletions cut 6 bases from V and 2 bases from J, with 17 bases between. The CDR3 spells CASRAGRGITYNEQFF. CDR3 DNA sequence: TGTGCCAGCAGGGCAGGTCGCGGGATAACCTACAATGAGCAGTTCTTC.